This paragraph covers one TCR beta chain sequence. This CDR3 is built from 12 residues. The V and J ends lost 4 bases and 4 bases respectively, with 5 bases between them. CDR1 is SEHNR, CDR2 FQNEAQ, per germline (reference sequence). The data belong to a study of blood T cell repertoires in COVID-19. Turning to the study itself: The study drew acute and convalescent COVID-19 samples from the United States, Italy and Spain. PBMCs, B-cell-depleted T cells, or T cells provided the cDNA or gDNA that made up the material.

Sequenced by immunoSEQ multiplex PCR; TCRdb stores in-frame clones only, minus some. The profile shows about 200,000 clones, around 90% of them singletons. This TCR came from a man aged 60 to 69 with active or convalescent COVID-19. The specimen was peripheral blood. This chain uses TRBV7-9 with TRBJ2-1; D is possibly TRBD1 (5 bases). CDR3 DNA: TGTGCCAGCAGCTCAGGGTACAATGAGCAGTTCTTC. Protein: CASSSGYNEQFF. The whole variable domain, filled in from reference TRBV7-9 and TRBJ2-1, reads DTGVSQNPRHKITKRGQNVTFRCDPISEHNRLYWYRQTLGQGPEFLTYFQNEAQLEKSRLLSDRFSAERPKGSFSTLEIQRTEQGDSAMYLCASSSGYNEQFFGPGTRLTVL.